The entry below describes one T cell receptor beta chain. The repertoire was sequenced with immunoSEQ multiplex PCR; TCRdb's copy has only in-frame clones and lacks some. The table records fewer than 350,000 clones, 88% of them present only once. The data derive from a study of blood T cell repertoires in COVID-19. The length of the CDR3 is 18 residues. V gave up 2 bases and J gave up 6 bases; unmatched junction bases: 18. CDR1 is MDHEN and CDR2 is SYDVKM in the germline V gene. V usage is TRBV28 and J usage is TRBJ1-2; 7 positions match TRBD1. This receptor was identified in a woman younger than 45 who had been exposed to COVID-19. Sequencing was carried out using PBMCs or T cells enriched from blood (not recorded which). The CDR3 DNA follows: TGTGCCAGCAGTTTACTGTGGGACAGAACTCCCACAGGAAATGGCTACACCTTC. It yields the protein CASSLLWDRTPTGNGYTF.